This TCR beta chain was documented in a study of a mutant IDH1 vaccine in newly diagnosed glioma. Study summary: Either 4-6 weeks after radiotherapy alone or alongside temozolomide, vaccination was begun. Patients had received radiotherapy, temozolomide, or both previously, most receiving both.

Sequencing used immunoSEQ multiplex PCR; TCRdb keeps in-frame clones, though not all of them. The data show tens of thousands of clones, approximately 82% seen once. The CDR3 extends over 18 amino acids. The V and J ends lost 4 bases and 5 bases, in that order; junction bases with no gene match: 15. The germline V gene encodes CDR1 KGHSH and CDR2 LQKENI. Note on this clone: Its antigen is still unknown.

The time point: week 35, safety follow-up. Doses comprised 300 ug of mutant IDH1 20-mer peptide each, plus topical imiquimod. Newly diagnosed WHO grade 3 or 4 IDH1-mutant, ATRX-lost astrocytomas were identified in the donors. The V gene is TRBV18, the J gene TRBJ1-2; 11 bases match TRBD1. This clonotype was obtained from a woman under 30 with glioma. The sequenced sample was PBMCs, obtained from a glioma patient whose treatment included an IDH1 peptide vaccine. CDR3 DNA sequence: TGTGCCAGCTCACTCCGCGGGACAGGGGGAGTATCGGGTTATGGCTACACCTTC. It is translated as CASSLRGTGGVSGYGYTF.